This T cell receptor beta chain was captured in a study of blood T cell repertoires in COVID-19. The CDR3 is 17 residues long. V trimming: 3 bases; J trimming: 8 bases; junction bases outside the gene matches: 15. Germline V CDR1 and CDR2: MNHEY, SMNVEV (reference sequence). Assay used: immunoSEQ multiplex PCR; TCRdb lists only in-frame clones, some missing. The sample has about 240,000 clones, about 79% seen once. The sequence came from an elderly woman with acute or convalescent COVID-19. What was sequenced was peripheral blood. This chain connects TRBV27 to TRBJ2-5; the match to TRBD2 covers 10 bases. The CDR3 sequence: CASSFFGTSVTRETQYF. CDR3 nucleotide sequence: TGTGCCAGCAGTTTCTTCGGGACTAGCGTTACCCGAGAAACCCAGTACTTC.